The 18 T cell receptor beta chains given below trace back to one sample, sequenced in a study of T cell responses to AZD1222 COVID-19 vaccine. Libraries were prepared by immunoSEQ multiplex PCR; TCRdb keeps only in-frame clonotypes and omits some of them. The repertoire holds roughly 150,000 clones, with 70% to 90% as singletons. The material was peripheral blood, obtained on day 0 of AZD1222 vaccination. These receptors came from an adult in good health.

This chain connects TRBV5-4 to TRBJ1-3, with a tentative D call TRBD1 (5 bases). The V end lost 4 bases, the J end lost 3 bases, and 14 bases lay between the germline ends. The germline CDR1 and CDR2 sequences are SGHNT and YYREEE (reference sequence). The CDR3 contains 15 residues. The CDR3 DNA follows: TGTGCCAGCAGCGACCTGGAGGGGATTGGAAACACCATATATTTT. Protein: CASSDLEGIGNTIYF.

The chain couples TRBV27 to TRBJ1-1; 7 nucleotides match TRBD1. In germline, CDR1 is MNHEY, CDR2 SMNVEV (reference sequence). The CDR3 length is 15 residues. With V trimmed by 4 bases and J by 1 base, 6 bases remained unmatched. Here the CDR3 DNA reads TGTGCCAGCAGTTCGCCGACAGGGTGGAACACTGAAGCTTTCTTT. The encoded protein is CASSSPTGWNTEAFF.

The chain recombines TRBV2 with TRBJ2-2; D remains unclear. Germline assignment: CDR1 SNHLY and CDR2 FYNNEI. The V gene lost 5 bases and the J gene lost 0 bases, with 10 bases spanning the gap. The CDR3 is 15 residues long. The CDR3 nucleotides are TGTGCCAGCAGTCCCCCTTACCCGAACACCGGGGAGCTGTTTTTT. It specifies CASSPPYPNTGELFF. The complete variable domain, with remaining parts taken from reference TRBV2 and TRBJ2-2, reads EPEVTQTPSHQVTQMGQEVILRCVPISNHLYFYWYRQILGQKVEFLVSFYNNEISEKSEIFDDQFSVERPDGSNFTLKIRSTKLEDSAMYFCASSPPYPNTGELFFGEGSRLTVL.

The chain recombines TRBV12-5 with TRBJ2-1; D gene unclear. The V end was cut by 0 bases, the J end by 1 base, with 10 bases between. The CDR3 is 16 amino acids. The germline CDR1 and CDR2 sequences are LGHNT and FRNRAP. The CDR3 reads CASGLVLGASYNEQFF. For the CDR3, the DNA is TGTGCTAGTGGTTTGGTACTGGGTGCTTCCTACAATGAGCAGTTCTTC.

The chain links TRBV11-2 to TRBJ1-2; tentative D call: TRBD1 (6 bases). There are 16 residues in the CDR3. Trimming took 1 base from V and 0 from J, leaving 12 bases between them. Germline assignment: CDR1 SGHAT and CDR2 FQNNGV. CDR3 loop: CASSLGGQHPNYGYTF. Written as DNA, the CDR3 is TGTGCCAGCAGCTTAGGCGGACAGCATCCTAACTATGGCTACACCTTC.

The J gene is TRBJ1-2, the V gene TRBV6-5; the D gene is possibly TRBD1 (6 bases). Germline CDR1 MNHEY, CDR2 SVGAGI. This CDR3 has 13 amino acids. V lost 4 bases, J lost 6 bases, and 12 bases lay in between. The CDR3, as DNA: TGTGCCAGCAGTTCACAGGGTTTAAATGGCTACACCTTC. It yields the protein CASSSQGLNGYTF.

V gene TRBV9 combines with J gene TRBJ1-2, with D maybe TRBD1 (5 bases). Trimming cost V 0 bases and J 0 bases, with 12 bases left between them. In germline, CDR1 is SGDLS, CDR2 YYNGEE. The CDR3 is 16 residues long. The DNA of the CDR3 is TGTGCCAGCAGCGTAGGGGGGTTCGGGACTAACTATGGCTACACCTTC. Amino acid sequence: CASSVGGFGTNYGYTF.

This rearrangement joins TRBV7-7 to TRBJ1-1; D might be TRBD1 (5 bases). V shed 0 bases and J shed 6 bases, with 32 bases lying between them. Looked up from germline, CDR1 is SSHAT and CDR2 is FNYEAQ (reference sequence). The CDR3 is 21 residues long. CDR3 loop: CASSLARGWSFTGYGKAEAFF. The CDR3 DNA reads TGTGCCAGCAGCTTAGCGAGGGGATGGAGCTTTACCGGCTATGGTAAGGCTGAAGCTTTCTTT.

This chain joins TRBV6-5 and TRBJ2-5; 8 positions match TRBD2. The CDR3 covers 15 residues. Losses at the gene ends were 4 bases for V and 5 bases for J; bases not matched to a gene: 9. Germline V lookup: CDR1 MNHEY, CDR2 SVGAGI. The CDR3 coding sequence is TGTGCCAGCAGTTGGAGCGGGAGCGTGGGGGAGACCCAGTACTTC. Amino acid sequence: CASSWSGSVGETQYF.

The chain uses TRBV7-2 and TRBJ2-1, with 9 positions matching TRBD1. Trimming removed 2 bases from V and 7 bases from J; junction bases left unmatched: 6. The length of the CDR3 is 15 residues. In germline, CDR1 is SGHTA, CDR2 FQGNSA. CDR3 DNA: TGTGCCAGCAGCTTAACGGACAGGGGCTGGAATGAGCAGTTCTTC. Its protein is CASSLTDRGWNEQFF.

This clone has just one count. The chain's CDR3 is CASSPGLAGVNEQYF. The CDR3 bases are TGTGCCAGCAGCCCGGGACTAGCGGGAGTGAACGAGCAGTACTTC. The chain couples TRBV3-1 (or the pseudogene TRBV3-2) to TRBJ2-7; TRBD2 agrees at 14 bases. J was trimmed by 5 bases and V by 4 bases; bases with no gene match: 4. The germline gives CDR1 LGHDT, CDR2 YNNKEL (reference sequence). The CDR3 is 15 amino acids.

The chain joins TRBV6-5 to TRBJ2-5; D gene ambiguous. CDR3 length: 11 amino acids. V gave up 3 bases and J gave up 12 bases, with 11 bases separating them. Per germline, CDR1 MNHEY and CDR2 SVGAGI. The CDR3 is CASSYMSVEYF. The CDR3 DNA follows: TGTGCCAGCAGTTATATGAGCGTAGAGTACTTC.

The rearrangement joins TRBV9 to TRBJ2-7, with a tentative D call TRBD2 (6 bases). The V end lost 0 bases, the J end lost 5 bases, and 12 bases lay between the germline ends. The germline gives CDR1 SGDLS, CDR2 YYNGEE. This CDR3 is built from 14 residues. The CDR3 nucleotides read TGTGCCAGCAGCGTAGGGGCAGGGAGGCACGAGCAGTACTTC. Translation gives CASSVGAGRHEQYF.

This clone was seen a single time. The CDR3 bases are TGTGCCAGCAGCTTAGAAGGTCTCTACGAGCAGTACTTC. As protein: CASSLEGLYEQYF. The chain employs TRBV13 and TRBJ2-7, with no clear D. V lost 1 base to trimming and J lost 3 bases, with 7 bases between them. The CDR3 runs 13 residues. Germline-derived CDR1 and CDR2 are PRHDT and FYEKMQ (reference sequence).

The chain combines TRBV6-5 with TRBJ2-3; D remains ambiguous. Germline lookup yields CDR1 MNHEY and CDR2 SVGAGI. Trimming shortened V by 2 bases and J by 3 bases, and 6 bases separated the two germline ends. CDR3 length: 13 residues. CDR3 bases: TGTGCCAGCAGTTACGTGTATACAGATACGCAGTATTTT. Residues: CASSYVYTDTQYF.

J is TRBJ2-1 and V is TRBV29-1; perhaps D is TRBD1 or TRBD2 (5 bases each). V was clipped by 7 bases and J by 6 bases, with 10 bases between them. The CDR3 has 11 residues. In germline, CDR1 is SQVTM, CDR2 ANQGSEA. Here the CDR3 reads CSDRGLNEQFF. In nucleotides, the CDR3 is TGCAGCGATCGGGGCCTCAATGAGCAGTTCTTC.

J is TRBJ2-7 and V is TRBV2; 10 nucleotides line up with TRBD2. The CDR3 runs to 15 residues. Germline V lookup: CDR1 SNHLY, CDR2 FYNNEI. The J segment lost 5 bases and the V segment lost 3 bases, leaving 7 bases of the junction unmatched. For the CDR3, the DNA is TGTGCCAGCAGTGATTTGTTAGCGGGAGGAGACGAGCAGTACTTC. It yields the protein CASSDLLAGGDEQYF. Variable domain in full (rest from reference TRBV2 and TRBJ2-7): EPEVTQTPSHQVTQMGQEVILRCVPISNHLYFYWYRQILGQKVEFLVSFYNNEISEKSEIFDDQFSVERPDGSNFTLKIRSTKLEDSAMYFCASSDLLAGGDEQYFGPGTRLTVT.

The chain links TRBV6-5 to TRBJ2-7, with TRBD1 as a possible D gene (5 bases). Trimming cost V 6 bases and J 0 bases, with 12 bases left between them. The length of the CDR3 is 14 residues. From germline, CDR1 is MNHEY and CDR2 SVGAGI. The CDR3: CASRTTGSSYEQYF. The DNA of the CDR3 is TGTGCCAGCAGGACCACAGGATCCTCCTACGAGCAGTACTTC.